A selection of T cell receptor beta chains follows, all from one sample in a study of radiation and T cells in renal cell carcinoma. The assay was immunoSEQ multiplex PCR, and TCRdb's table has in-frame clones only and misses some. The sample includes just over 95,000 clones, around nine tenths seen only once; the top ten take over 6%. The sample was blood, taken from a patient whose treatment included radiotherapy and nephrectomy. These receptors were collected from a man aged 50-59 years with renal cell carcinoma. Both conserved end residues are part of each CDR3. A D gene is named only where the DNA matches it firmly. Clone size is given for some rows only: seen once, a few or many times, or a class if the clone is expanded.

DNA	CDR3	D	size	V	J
TGTGCCATCAGTGTAAATCAGGGTGCCCAGTACTTC	CAISVNQGAQYF	.	.	TRBV10-3	TRBJ2-5
TGTGCCAGTTGGCGAGAACAGGGTAATGAGCAGTTCTTC	CASWREQGNEQFF	.	.	TRBV28	TRBJ2-1
TGTGCCAGCAGCCCCAACGCCCGACTAGCGGGACTCCAAGAGACCCAGTACTTC	CASSPNARLAGLQETQYF	TRBD2	.	TRBV7-2	TRBJ2-5
TGTGCCAGCAGCTTGCCTGATCGCTACGAGCAGTACTTC	CASSLPDRYEQYF	.	few	TRBV5-4	TRBJ2-7
TGCGCCAGCAGCTTGTCAGAGGGTTACACTGAAGCTTTCTTT	CASSLSEGYTEAFF	.	.	TRBV5-1	TRBJ1-1
TGTGCCAGCAGCGCATCAACCGGGACAGTGAACACCGGGGAGCTGTTTTTT	CASSASTGTVNTGELFF	TRBD1	.	TRBV9	TRBJ2-2
TGTGCCAGCAGCTCGACCTCCGGGACAGGGCCCATCCAGTATGGCTACACCTTC	CASSSTSGTGPIQYGYTF	TRBD1	.	TRBV7-9	TRBJ1-2
TGTGCCATCAGTGACCCTACAGCTGGAAACACCATATATTTT	CAISDPTAGNTIYF	.	.	TRBV10-3	TRBJ1-3
TGTGCCAGCAGCAACTATTGTCGCGTTCATGGCTACACCTTC	CASSNYCRVHGYTF	.	.	TRBV21-1	TRBJ1-2
TGTGCCAGCAGCTTGTGGGCAGGGATTAACTATGGCTACACCTTC	CASSLWAGINYGYTF	.	.	TRBV5-4	TRBJ1-2
TGTGCCAGCAGTGTAGATACGCAGTATTTT	CASSVDTQYF	.	.	TRBV2	TRBJ2-3
TGTGCCTGGAGTGTTCTCGGGGGGGCCTATGGCTACACCTTC	CAWSVLGGAYGYTF	.	.	TRBV30	TRBJ1-2
TGTGCCAGTAGTCCATACATGAACACTGAAGCTTTCTTT	CASSPYMNTEAFF	.	.	TRBV19	TRBJ1-1
TGTGCCAGCAGTGGGGCAGACCCGAATCAGCCCCAGCATTTT	CASSGADPNQPQHF	.	.	TRBV2	TRBJ1-5
TGTGCCTGGAGGAGGACTAGCGGGATAGGTTTCTTC	CAWRRTSGIGFF	TRBD2	once	TRBV30	TRBJ2-1
TGTGCCAGCAGCTTAGATTTGCGGGGGAACACAGATACGCAGTATTTT	CASSLDLRGNTDTQYF	TRBD2	once	TRBV11-2	TRBJ2-3
TGCAGCGTGGGGGGACAGGAGTATGGCTACACCTTC	CSVGGQEYGYTF	TRBD1	.	TRBV29-1	TRBJ1-2
TGCGCCAGCAGCCGGGGGAACGGGGCCAACGTCCTGACTTTC	CASSRGNGANVLTF	.	.	TRBV4-1	TRBJ2-6
TGTGCCAGCAGCTTGGGGACAGGATTGGAGGCCCAGTACTTC	CASSLGTGLEAQYF	TRBD1	.	TRBV5-4	TRBJ2-5
TGTGCCAGCAGTGAAACCGGGAGCTCTGGAAACACCATATATTTT	CASSETGSSGNTIYF	.	.	TRBV6-1	TRBJ1-3
TGCGCCAGCAGTGAAGGGCCAAGCTCCTACAATGAGCAGTTCTTC	CASSEGPSSYNEQFF	.	.	TRBV10-2	TRBJ2-1
TGTGCCAGCTCACCTCAGGAGGGGTTGGACTATGGCTACACCTTC	CASSPQEGLDYGYTF	.	few	TRBV18	TRBJ1-2
TGTGCCAGCAGCCAAGATCTAACTAGCCGCGGGGGATCCTACGAGCAGTACTTC	CASSQDLTSRGGSYEQYF	TRBD2	.	TRBV14	TRBJ2-7
TGTGCCAGCAGTTTGAGTGGGGCTAGCGGGAGCCACGAGCAGTACTTC	CASSLSGASGSHEQYF	TRBD2	.	TRBV28	TRBJ2-7
TGCGCCAGCAGCTCGGGCCCTTCTAGCGGGATTTACGAGCAGTACTTC	CASSSGPSSGIYEQYF	TRBD2	.	TRBV5-1	TRBJ2-7
TGTGCCAGCAGTGAGACTCAAACCTCTGGAAACACCATATATTTT	CASSETQTSGNTIYF	.	.	TRBV2	TRBJ1-3
TGTGCCAGCAGCAGGTTGACAGGGAACGCCTACGAGCAGTACTTC	CASSRLTGNAYEQYF	.	.	TRBV21-1	TRBJ2-7
TGTGCCAGCAGTGCCCCGGGACAGAGGTCCACAGATACGCAGTATTTT	CASSAPGQRSTDTQYF	TRBD1	.	TRBV6-1	TRBJ2-3
TGTGCCAGCAGCGTAGTGGGACTAGCGGGACCATCCACAGATACGCAGTATTTT	CASSVVGLAGPSTDTQYF	TRBD2	once	TRBV9	TRBJ2-3
TGTGCCATCGCACCTACGGGACTAGCCTACGAGCAGTACTTC	CAIAPTGLAYEQYF	TRBD2	.	TRBV10-3	TRBJ2-7
TGCGCCAGCAGCGACGGGTCTTCCTACGAGCAGTACTTC	CASSDGSSYEQYF	.	.	TRBV5-1	TRBJ2-7
TGTGCCTGGAACAGGGACCTCTATGGCTACACCTTC	CAWNRDLYGYTF	.	.	TRBV30	TRBJ1-2
TGCGCCAGCAGCTTGGTTCAGGGCTATGAAGCTTTCTTT	CASSLVQGYEAFF	.	.	TRBV5-1	TRBJ1-1
TGCAGCGCAACCGGGACCCATATCTACGAGCAGTACTTC	CSATGTHIYEQYF	.	.	TRBV29-1	TRBJ2-7
TGCGCCAGCAGTGAGTCGCGGGTTTATCCCTCCAACGCGAACACCGGGGAGCTGTTTTTT	CASSESRVYPSNANTGELFF	.	.	TRBV10-1	TRBJ2-2
TGTGCCAGCAGCTTACAGGGGGGCTCTGGCGAGCAGTACTTC	CASSLQGGSGEQYF	.	once	TRBV7-3	TRBJ2-7
TGCAGCGGTGCCCTAATGACTAGCGGGAGTACCGATGAGCAGTTCTTC	CSGALMTSGSTDEQFF	TRBD2	once	TRBV29-1	TRBJ2-1
TGTGCCTGGAGTGTACGTGGGTATGGACCTCATCAGCCCCAGCATTTT	CAWSVRGYGPHQPQHF	.	.	TRBV30	TRBJ1-5
TGTGCCAGCAGCTTGCAAGATACGCAGTATTTT	CASSLQDTQYF	.	.	TRBV5-4	TRBJ2-3
TGCGCCAGCAGTCAATCTCTGGAGTGGGCAGGGTGGCACCAAGAGACCCAGTACTTC	CASSQSLEWAGWHQETQYF	.	.	TRBV23-1	TRBJ2-5
TGCGCCAGCAGCTTCTTGTCCAATGAGCAGTTCTTC	CASSFLSNEQFF	.	few	TRBV5-1	TRBJ2-1
TGTGCCAGTAGTAGCGGCTTTTCTAATGAAAAACTGTTTTTT	CASSSGFSNEKLFF	.	.	TRBV19	TRBJ1-4
TGTGCCAGCAGCTTAGAACAGGGGGCTTACAATGAGCAGTTCTTC	CASSLEQGAYNEQFF	TRBD1	.	TRBV11-2	TRBJ2-1
TGCGCCAGCAGCTCATTACCTCCCAGGGAGACAAGCTACGAGCAGTACTTC	CASSSLPPRETSYEQYF	.	.	TRBV5-1	TRBJ2-7
TGTGCCAGCAGTTTCATAGGGACAGGGGGCAATCAGCCCCAGCATTTT	CASSFIGTGGNQPQHF	TRBD1	once	TRBV6-5	TRBJ1-5
TGTGCCTGGAGTCGGACGGATGGAAACACCATATATTTT	CAWSRTDGNTIYF	.	few	TRBV30	TRBJ1-3
TGTGCCTTTGGAAGGGGGTCCTACGAGCAGTACTTC	CAFGRGSYEQYF	.	.	TRBV30	TRBJ2-7
TGTGCCAGCAGTCCACAGGGCAGGGGAAACACCATATATTTT	CASSPQGRGNTIYF	.	.	TRBV6-5	TRBJ1-3
TGTGCCAGCAGCTTAGCGCGCGGTGAGACCTACGAGCAGTACTTC	CASSLARGETYEQYF	.	.	TRBV7-2	TRBJ2-7
TGTGCCAGCAGGTCCGGGACAGGACCCTACGAGCAGTACTTC	CASRSGTGPYEQYF	TRBD1	.	TRBV6-5	TRBJ2-7
TGTGCCAGCAGCGTCGGGGTGGAAAGCAATCAGCCCCAGCATTTT	CASSVGVESNQPQHF	.	.	TRBV9	TRBJ1-5
TGTGCCAGCAGTTTAGGGCAGCTAGCCAAAAACATTCAGTACTTC	CASSLGQLAKNIQYF	.	.	TRBV28	TRBJ2-4
TGTGCCATCAGTGACACGGCCACCTACGAGCAGTACTTC	CAISDTATYEQYF	.	.	TRBV10-3	TRBJ2-7
TGTGCCAGCAGTTCTCTGACAGGGGAAAAACTGTTTTTT	CASSSLTGEKLFF	TRBD1	once	TRBV28	TRBJ1-4
TGTGCCGGCAGAGATGACAGGGTCGGGGAAAAACTGTTTTTT	CAGRDDRVGEKLFF	TRBD1	.	TRBV6-5	TRBJ1-4